This is a list of T cell receptor beta chains from one sample in a study of blood T cells in healthy people across ages. One entry per CDR3 protein, called by TCRdb with MiXCR from the 5' RACE reads. The table lists fewer than 1,000,000 distinct CDR3 sequences, 35% to 60% of them singletons. Material: blood. The receptors stem from a man older than 75 in good health. CDR3s include the opening cysteine and the closing phenylalanine or tryptophan. A D gene is named only where the DNA matches it firmly. Size is omitted from some rows. Given values are once, few, many or a class for expanded clones.

D gene: TRBD1
clone size: -
J gene: TRBJ2-7
V gene: TRBV7-9
CDR3 protein: CASSIGTGFHEQYF
CDR3 DNA: TGTGCCAGCAGCATCGGGACAGGGTTCCACGAGCAGTACTTC

D gene: -
clone size: -
J gene: TRBJ1-5
V gene: TRBV10-3
CDR3 protein: CAISEQYSNQPQHF
CDR3 DNA: TGTGCCATCAGTGAACAGTATAGCAATCAGCCCCAGCATTTT

D gene: TRBD2
clone size: -
J gene: TRBJ2-3
V gene: TRBV10-3
CDR3 protein: CAISSGVPSRDTQYF
CDR3 DNA: TGTGCCATTTCTAGCGGGGTACCCTCACGGGATACGCAGTATTTT

D gene: -
clone size: few
J gene: TRBJ2-5
V gene: TRBV20-1
CDR3 protein: CSARYPSEQETQYF
CDR3 DNA: TGCAGTGCTAGGTACCCGTCAGAACAAGAGACCCAGTACTTC

D gene: TRBD2
clone size: -
J gene: TRBJ2-1
V gene: TRBV20-1
CDR3 protein: CSARDVLAGGNRGNEQFF
CDR3 DNA: TGCAGTGCTAGAGATGTACTAGCGGGAGGTAACCGGGGCAATGAGCAGTTCTTC

D gene: -
clone size: -
J gene: TRBJ2-3
V gene: TRBV18
CDR3 protein: CASSPLRGNTDTQYF
CDR3 DNA: TGTGCCAGCTCACCACTTCGGGGCAACACAGATACGCAGTATTTT

D gene: -
clone size: few
J gene: TRBJ2-4
V gene: TRBV7-2
CDR3 protein: CASSSTGANLAKNIQYF
CDR3 DNA: TGTGCCAGCAGCTCCACCGGAGCGAACCTAGCCAAAAACATTCAGTACTTC

D gene: -
clone size: once
J gene: TRBJ2-7
V gene: TRBV27
CDR3 protein: CASSLRGDAHYEQYF
CDR3 DNA: TGTGCCAGCAGTCTCAGGGGAGACGCGCACTACGAGCAGTACTTC

D gene: -
clone size: few
J gene: TRBJ2-5
V gene: TRBV7-2
CDR3 protein: CASSLGFLSGETQYF
CDR3 DNA: TGTGCCAGCAGCCTCGGATTTTTATCTGGGGAGACCCAGTACTTC

D gene: TRBD2
clone size: once
J gene: TRBJ2-3
V gene: TRBV20-1
CDR3 protein: CSAGGTSRSTDTQYF
CDR3 DNA: TGCAGTGCGGGGGGGACTAGCCGAAGCACAGATACGCAGTATTTT

D gene: -
clone size: few
J gene: TRBJ1-5
V gene: TRBV27
CDR3 protein: CASSLRLTDDQPQHF
CDR3 DNA: TGTGCCAGCAGTTTAAGGTTAACAGATGATCAGCCCCAGCATTTT

D gene: TRBD1
clone size: -
J gene: TRBJ2-5
V gene: TRBV5-1
CDR3 protein: CASSATGGIEAQYF
CDR3 DNA: TGCGCCAGCAGCGCGACAGGGGGCATCGAGGCCCAGTACTTC

D gene: TRBD1
clone size: -
J gene: TRBJ1-6
V gene: TRBV19
CDR3 protein: CASSIGTGALHF
CDR3 DNA: TGTGCCAGTAGTATCGGGACAGGCGCCCTCCACTTT

D gene: -
clone size: few
J gene: TRBJ2-7
V gene: TRBV12-3/TRBV12-4
CDR3 protein: CASSFRSYEQYF
CDR3 DNA: TGTGCCAGCAGTTTCCGGTCCTACGAGCAGTACTTC

D gene: -
clone size: -
J gene: TRBJ1-2
V gene: TRBV20-1
CDR3 protein: CSAYWGRDYGYTF
CDR3 DNA: TGCAGTGCTTACTGGGGACGGGACTATGGCTACACCTTC

D gene: TRBD2
clone size: few
J gene: TRBJ2-3
V gene: TRBV4-3
CDR3 protein: CASSQGLAGEITDTQYF
CDR3 DNA: TGCGCCAGCAGCCAGGGACTAGCGGGAGAGATCACAGATACGCAGTATTTT

D gene: -
clone size: -
J gene: TRBJ2-3
V gene: TRBV20-1
CDR3 protein: CSAKTVGTDTQYF
CDR3 DNA: TGCAGTGCTAAGACAGTCGGCACAGATACGCAGTATTTT

D gene: TRBD2
clone size: -
J gene: TRBJ2-5
V gene: TRBV20-1
CDR3 protein: CSALETSGNYEQYF
CDR3 DNA: TGCAGTGCCCTAGAGACTAGCGGGAATTATGAGCAGTACTTC

D gene: -
clone size: -
J gene: TRBJ2-2
V gene: TRBV5-1
CDR3 protein: CASSLVVDGELFF
CDR3 DNA: TGCGCCAGCAGTCTCGTGGTGGACGGGGAGCTGTTTTTT

D gene: TRBD2
clone size: -
J gene: TRBJ2-1
V gene: TRBV29-1
CDR3 protein: CSVDLAGGPETQFF
CDR3 DNA: TGCAGCGTTGACCTAGCGGGAGGTCCGGAGACCCAGTTCTTC

D gene: -
clone size: few
J gene: TRBJ2-5
V gene: TRBV21-1
CDR3 protein: CASSKRRTSGLQETQYF
CDR3 DNA: TGTGCCAGCAGCAAGAGGCGGACTAGCGGGCTTCAAGAGACCCAGTACTTC

D gene: TRBD2
clone size: -
J gene: TRBJ2-5
V gene: TRBV27
CDR3 protein: CASSLLAGVLNEQYF
CDR3 DNA: TGTGCCAGCAGCCTCCTAGCGGGAGTCTTGAATGAGCAGTACTTC

D gene: -
clone size: -
J gene: TRBJ2-6
V gene: TRBV28
CDR3 protein: CASSPDTSTVSGANVLTF
CDR3 DNA: TGCGCCAGCAGCCCAGACACTTCAACCGTCTCTGGGGCCAACGTCCTGACTTTC

D gene: TRBD2
clone size: -
J gene: TRBJ2-1
V gene: TRBV10-3
CDR3 protein: CAIRAGTSGRNNEQFF
CDR3 DNA: TGTGCCATCAGAGCCGGGACTAGCGGGAGGAACAATGAGCAGTTCTTC

D gene: -
clone size: -
J gene: TRBJ2-7
V gene: TRBV7-2
CDR3 protein: CASSTRRTPSYEQYF
CDR3 DNA: TGTGCCAGCTCAACCCGGCGGACCCCCTCCTACGAGCAGTACTTC

D gene: -
clone size: few
J gene: TRBJ2-5
V gene: TRBV20-1
CDR3 protein: CSASKPEETQYF
CDR3 DNA: TGCAGTGCTAGTAAACCGGAAGAGACCCAGTACTTC

D gene: -
clone size: -
J gene: TRBJ2-7
V gene: TRBV11-1
CDR3 protein: CASSLPAEYEQYF
CDR3 DNA: TGTGCCAGCAGCTTACCGGCGGAATACGAGCAGTACTTC

D gene: TRBD2
clone size: few
J gene: TRBJ2-3
V gene: TRBV5-1
CDR3 protein: CASSLAVAAGSTDTQYF
CDR3 DNA: TGCGCCAGCAGCTTGGCAGTGGCAGCGGGGAGCACAGATACGCAGTATTTT

D gene: TRBD1
clone size: -
J gene: TRBJ1-1
V gene: TRBV5-1
CDR3 protein: CASSRLQGDTEAFF
CDR3 DNA: TGCGCCAGCAGCCGCTTACAGGGGGACACTGAAGCTTTCTTT

D gene: TRBD1
clone size: -
J gene: TRBJ1-2
V gene: TRBV7-2
CDR3 protein: CASSLVTGGLYGYTF
CDR3 DNA: TGTGCCAGCAGCTTGGTCACAGGGGGCCTCTATGGCTACACCTTC

D gene: TRBD2
clone size: -
J gene: TRBJ2-3
V gene: TRBV9
CDR3 protein: CASSVDGGRSPDTQYF
CDR3 DNA: TGTGCCAGCAGCGTAGATGGCGGGAGAAGCCCAGATACGCAGTATTTT

D gene: -
clone size: -
J gene: TRBJ1-5
V gene: TRBV20-1
CDR3 protein: CSARSGAGSNQPQHF
CDR3 DNA: TGCAGTGCTAGATCAGGGGCAGGGAGCAATCAGCCCCAGCATTTT

D gene: -
clone size: -
J gene: TRBJ1-5
V gene: TRBV29-1
CDR3 protein: CSVAQGRNQPQHF
CDR3 DNA: TGCAGCGTTGCTCAGGGACGCAATCAGCCCCAGCATTTT

D gene: -
clone size: -
J gene: TRBJ1-5
V gene: TRBV20-1
CDR3 protein: CSAGTDRTRNQPQHF
CDR3 DNA: TGCAGTGCTGGCACCGACAGGACCAGAAATCAGCCCCAGCATTTT

D gene: -
clone size: few
J gene: TRBJ2-5
V gene: TRBV7-2
CDR3 protein: CASSPGPGQETQYF
CDR3 DNA: TGTGCCAGCAGCCCGGGACCCGGCCAAGAGACCCAGTACTTC

D gene: -
clone size: many
J gene: TRBJ1-3
V gene: TRBV29-1
CDR3 protein: CSVEDSGNTIYF
CDR3 DNA: TGCAGCGTTGAGGACTCTGGAAACACCATATATTTT

D gene: -
clone size: many
J gene: TRBJ2-1
V gene: TRBV7-2
CDR3 protein: CASSPTRYNEQFF
CDR3 DNA: TGTGCCAGCAGCCCAACGAGATACAATGAGCAGTTCTTC

D gene: -
clone size: -
J gene: TRBJ1-1
V gene: TRBV3-1
CDR3 protein: CASSLGERREAFF
CDR3 DNA: TGTGCCAGCAGCTTGGGGGAGCGCCGAGAAGCTTTCTTT

D gene: TRBD1
clone size: -
J gene: TRBJ2-7
V gene: TRBV12-3/TRBV12-4
CDR3 protein: CASSSETGHHEQYF
CDR3 DNA: TGTGCCAGCAGCTCTGAGACAGGGCATCACGAGCAGTACTTC

D gene: TRBD2
clone size: many
J gene: TRBJ2-1
V gene: TRBV5-4
CDR3 protein: CASSLTGGEQFF
CDR3 DNA: TGTGCCAGCAGCTTGACCGGGGGGGAGCAGTTCTTC

D gene: -
clone size: few
J gene: TRBJ1-1
V gene: TRBV7-2
CDR3 protein: CASSLKWGTEAFF
CDR3 DNA: TGTGCCAGCAGCTTAAAGTGGGGCACTGAAGCTTTCTTT

D gene: TRBD2
clone size: few
J gene: TRBJ2-7
V gene: TRBV20-1
CDR3 protein: CSARDLFKGLAGEDYEQYF
CDR3 DNA: TGCAGTGCTAGAGATCTCTTTAAGGGACTAGCGGGAGAAGACTACGAGCAGTACTTC

D gene: TRBD2
clone size: -
J gene: TRBJ2-1
V gene: TRBV3-1
CDR3 protein: CASSSGTRAYNEQFF
CDR3 DNA: TGTGCCAGCAGCTCCGGGACTAGAGCCTACAATGAGCAGTTCTTC

D gene: -
clone size: few
J gene: TRBJ2-1
V gene: TRBV20-1
CDR3 protein: CSASSDEQFF
CDR3 DNA: TGCAGTGCTAGTTCCGATGAGCAGTTCTTC

D gene: TRBD2
clone size: many
J gene: TRBJ2-3
V gene: TRBV20-1
CDR3 protein: CSARVLAGGGDTQYF
CDR3 DNA: TGCAGTGCTAGAGTACTAGCGGGAGGCGGAGATACGCAGTATTTT

D gene: -
clone size: -
J gene: TRBJ2-1
V gene: TRBV6-6
CDR3 protein: CASNREPYNEQFF
CDR3 DNA: TGTGCCAGCAATCGGGAACCCTACAATGAGCAGTTCTTC

D gene: -
clone size: -
J gene: TRBJ2-1
V gene: TRBV28
CDR3 protein: CASTSAGYRSSYNEQFF
CDR3 DNA: TGTGCCAGCACCTCTGCTGGCTATCGCAGCTCCTACAATGAGCAGTTCTTC

D gene: TRBD1
clone size: few
J gene: TRBJ2-5
V gene: TRBV2
CDR3 protein: CASRTGGYQETQYF
CDR3 DNA: TGTGCCAGCCGGACAGGGGGGTACCAAGAGACCCAGTACTTC

D gene: TRBD2
clone size: -
J gene: TRBJ2-1
V gene: TRBV15
CDR3 protein: CATSRDNLAGGPRSYNEQFF
CDR3 DNA: TGTGCCACCAGCAGAGATAACCTAGCGGGAGGGCCGCGCTCCTACAATGAGCAGTTCTTC

D gene: -
clone size: -
J gene: TRBJ2-7
V gene: TRBV7-2
CDR3 protein: CASSLNPGLEQYF
CDR3 DNA: TGTGCCAGCAGCTTGAATCCGGGGCTCGAGCAGTACTTC

D gene: -
clone size: -
J gene: TRBJ2-7
V gene: TRBV12-3/TRBV12-4
CDR3 protein: CASSLGGGRGAYNEQYF
CDR3 DNA: TGTGCCAGCAGTTTAGGGGGTGGTCGGGGGGCCTACAATGAGCAGTACTTC

D gene: TRBD2
clone size: -
J gene: TRBJ2-7
V gene: TRBV20-1
CDR3 protein: CSARRDAGEENEQYF
CDR3 DNA: TGCAGTGCTAGAAGAGATGCGGGAGAGGAAAATGAGCAGTACTTC

D gene: -
clone size: -
J gene: TRBJ1-2
V gene: TRBV30
CDR3 protein: CAWKGGGSNYGYTF
CDR3 DNA: TGTGCCTGGAAGGGGGGAGGCAGCAACTATGGCTACACCTTC

D gene: -
clone size: -
J gene: TRBJ2-1
V gene: TRBV20-1
CDR3 protein: CSAREQGQREQFF
CDR3 DNA: TGCAGTGCTAGGGAACAGGGCCAGCGAGAGCAGTTCTTC

D gene: -
clone size: few
J gene: TRBJ2-1
V gene: TRBV20-1
CDR3 protein: CSARDMRRNVPYNEQFF
CDR3 DNA: TGCAGTGCTAGAGATATGAGGCGGAATGTCCCCTACAATGAGCAGTTCTTC

D gene: -
clone size: -
J gene: TRBJ2-3
V gene: TRBV29-1
CDR3 protein: CSVEKETASTDTQYF
CDR3 DNA: TGCAGCGTTGAAAAGGAGACCGCTAGCACAGATACGCAGTATTTT

D gene: -
clone size: -
J gene: TRBJ2-3
V gene: TRBV9
CDR3 protein: CASSGGAGGDTQYF
CDR3 DNA: TGTGCCAGCAGCGGGGGGGCCGGAGGAGATACGCAGTATTTT

D gene: TRBD2
clone size: few
J gene: TRBJ2-7
V gene: TRBV7-9
CDR3 protein: CASSSSSGHYEQYF
CDR3 DNA: TGTGCCAGCAGCTCCTCTAGCGGACACTACGAGCAGTACTTC

D gene: TRBD1
clone size: -
J gene: TRBJ2-7
V gene: TRBV9
CDR3 protein: CASSLGVQGLGSYEQYF
CDR3 DNA: TGTGCCAGCAGCCTGGGGGTACAGGGGTTGGGCTCCTACGAGCAGTACTTC